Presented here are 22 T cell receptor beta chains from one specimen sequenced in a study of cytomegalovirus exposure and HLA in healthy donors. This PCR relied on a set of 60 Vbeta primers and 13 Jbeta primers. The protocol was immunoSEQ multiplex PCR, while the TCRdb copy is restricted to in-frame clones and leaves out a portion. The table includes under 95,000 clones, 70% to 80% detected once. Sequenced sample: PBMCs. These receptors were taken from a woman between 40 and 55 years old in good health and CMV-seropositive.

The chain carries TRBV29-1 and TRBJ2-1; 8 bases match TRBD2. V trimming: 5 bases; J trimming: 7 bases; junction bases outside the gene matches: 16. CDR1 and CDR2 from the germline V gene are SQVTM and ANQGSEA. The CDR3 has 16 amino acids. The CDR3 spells CSVCHLAGPRENEQFF. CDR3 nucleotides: TGCAGCGTTTGTCATTTAGCGGGACCGCGTGAGAATGAGCAGTTCTTC.

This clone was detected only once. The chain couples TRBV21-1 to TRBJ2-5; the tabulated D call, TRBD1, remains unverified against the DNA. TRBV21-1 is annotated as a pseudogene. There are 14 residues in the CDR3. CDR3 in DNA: TGTGCCAGCAGCAAGGGACAGGGGAAAGAGACCCAGTACTTC. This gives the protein CASSKGQGKETQYF.

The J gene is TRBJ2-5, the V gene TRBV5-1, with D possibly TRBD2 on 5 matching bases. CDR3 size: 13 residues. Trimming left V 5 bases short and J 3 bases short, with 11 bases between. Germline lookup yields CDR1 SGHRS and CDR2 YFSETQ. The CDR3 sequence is CASSPWGEETQYF. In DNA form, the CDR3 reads TGCGCCAGCAGTCCGTGGGGAGAAGAGACCCAGTACTTC.

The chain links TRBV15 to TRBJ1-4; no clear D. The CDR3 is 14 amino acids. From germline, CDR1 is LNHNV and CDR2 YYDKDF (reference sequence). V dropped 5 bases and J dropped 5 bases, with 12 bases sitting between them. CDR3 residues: CATSYQGRNEKLFF. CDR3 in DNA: TGTGCCACCAGCTATCAAGGGAGAAATGAAAAACTGTTTTTT.

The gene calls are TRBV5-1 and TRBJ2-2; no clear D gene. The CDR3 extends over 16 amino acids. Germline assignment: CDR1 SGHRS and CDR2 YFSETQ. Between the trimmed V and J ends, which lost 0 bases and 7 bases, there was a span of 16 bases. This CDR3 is CASSLASRGHNGELFF. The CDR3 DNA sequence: TGCGCCAGCAGCTTGGCCAGCCGTGGGCACAACGGGGAGCTGTTTTTT.

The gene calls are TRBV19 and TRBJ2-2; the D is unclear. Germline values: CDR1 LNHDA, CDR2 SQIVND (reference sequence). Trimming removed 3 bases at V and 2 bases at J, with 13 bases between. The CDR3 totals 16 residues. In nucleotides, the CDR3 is TGTGCCAGTAGTATCACTTTCCAATCAAACACCGGGGAGCTGTTTTTT. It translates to CASSITFQSNTGELFF.

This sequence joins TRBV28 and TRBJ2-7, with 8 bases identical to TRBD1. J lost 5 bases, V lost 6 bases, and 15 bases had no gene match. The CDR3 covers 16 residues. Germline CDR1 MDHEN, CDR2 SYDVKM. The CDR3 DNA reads TGTGCCAGCAGCCTAGGGCCGCAGGGGGCAAGGAACGAGCAGTACTTC. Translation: CASSLGPQGARNEQYF. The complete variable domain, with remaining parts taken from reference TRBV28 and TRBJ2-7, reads DVKVTQSSRYLVKRTGEKVFLECVQDMDHENMFWYRQDPGLGLRLIYFSYDVKMKEKGDIPEGYSVSREKKERFSLILESASTNQTSMYLCASSLGPQGARNEQYFGPGTRLTVT.

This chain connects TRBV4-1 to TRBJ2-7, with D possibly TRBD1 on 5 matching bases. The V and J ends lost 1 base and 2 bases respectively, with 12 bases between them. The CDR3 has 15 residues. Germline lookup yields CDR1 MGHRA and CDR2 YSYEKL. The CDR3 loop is CASSQGTSRAYEQYF. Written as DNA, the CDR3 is TGCGCCAGCAGCCAAGGGACATCCAGGGCCTACGAGCAGTACTTC.

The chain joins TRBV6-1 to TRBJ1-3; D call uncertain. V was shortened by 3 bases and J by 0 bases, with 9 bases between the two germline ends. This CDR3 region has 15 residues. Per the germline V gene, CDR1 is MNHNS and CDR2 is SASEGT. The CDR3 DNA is TGTGCCAGCAGTGAGAGTAGCTACTCTGGAAACACCATATATTTT. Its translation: CASSESSYSGNTIYF.

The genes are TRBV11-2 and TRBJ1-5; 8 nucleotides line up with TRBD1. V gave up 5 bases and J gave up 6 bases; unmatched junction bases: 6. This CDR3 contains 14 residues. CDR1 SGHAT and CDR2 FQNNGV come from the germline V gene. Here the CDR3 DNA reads TGTGCCAGCAGCCCTGGACAGGGCGGTCAGCCCCAGCATTTT. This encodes CASSPGQGGQPQHF.

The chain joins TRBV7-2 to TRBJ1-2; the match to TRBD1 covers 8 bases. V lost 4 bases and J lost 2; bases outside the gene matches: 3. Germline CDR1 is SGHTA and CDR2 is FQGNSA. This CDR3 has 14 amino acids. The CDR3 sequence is CASSSGQANYGYTF. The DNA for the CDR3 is TGTGCCAGCAGCTCGGGACAGGCCAACTATGGCTACACCTTC. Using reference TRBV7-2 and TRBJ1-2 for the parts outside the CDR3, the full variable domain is GAGVSQSPSNKVTEKGKDVELRCDPISGHTALYWYRQSLGQGLEFLIYFQGNSAPDKSGLPSDRFSAERTGGSVSTLTIQRTQQEDSAVYLCASSSGQANYGYTFGSGTRLTVV.

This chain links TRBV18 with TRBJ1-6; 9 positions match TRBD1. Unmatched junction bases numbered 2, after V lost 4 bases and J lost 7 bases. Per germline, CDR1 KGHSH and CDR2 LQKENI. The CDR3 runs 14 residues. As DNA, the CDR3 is TGTGCCAGCTCACTGGGACAGGGAAATTCACCCCTCCACTTT. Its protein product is CASSLGQGNSPLHF.

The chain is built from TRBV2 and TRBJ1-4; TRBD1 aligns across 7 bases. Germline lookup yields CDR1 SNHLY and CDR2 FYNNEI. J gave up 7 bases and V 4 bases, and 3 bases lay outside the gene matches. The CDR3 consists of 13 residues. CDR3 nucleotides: TGTGCCAGCAGTGGCAGGGGGGCTGAAAAACTGTTTTTT. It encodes CASSGRGAEKLFF.

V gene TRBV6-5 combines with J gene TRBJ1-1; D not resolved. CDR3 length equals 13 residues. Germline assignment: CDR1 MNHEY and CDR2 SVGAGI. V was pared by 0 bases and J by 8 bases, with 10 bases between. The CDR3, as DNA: TGTGCCAGCAGTTACTCGGGCGGGATCGAAGCTTTCTTT. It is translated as CASSYSGGIEAFF.

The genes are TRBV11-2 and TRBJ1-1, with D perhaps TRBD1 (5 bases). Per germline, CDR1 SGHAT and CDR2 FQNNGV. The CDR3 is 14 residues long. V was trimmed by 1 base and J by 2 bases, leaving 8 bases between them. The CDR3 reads CASSLGDYNTEAFF. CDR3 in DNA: TGTGCCAGCAGCTTAGGGGACTACAACACTGAAGCTTTCTTT.

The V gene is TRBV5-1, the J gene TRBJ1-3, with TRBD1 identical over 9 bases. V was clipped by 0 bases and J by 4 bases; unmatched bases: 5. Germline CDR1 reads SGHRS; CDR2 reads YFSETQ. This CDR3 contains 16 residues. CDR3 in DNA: TGCGCCAGCAGCTTGGGGACAGGGGCTTCAGGAAACACCATATATTTT. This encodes CASSLGTGASGNTIYF.

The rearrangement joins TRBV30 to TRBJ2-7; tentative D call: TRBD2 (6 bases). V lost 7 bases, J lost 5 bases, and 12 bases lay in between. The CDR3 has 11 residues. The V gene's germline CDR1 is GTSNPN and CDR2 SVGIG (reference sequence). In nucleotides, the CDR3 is TGTGCCTTCGGGAGTCCCCACGAGCAGTACTTC. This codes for CAFGSPHEQYF.

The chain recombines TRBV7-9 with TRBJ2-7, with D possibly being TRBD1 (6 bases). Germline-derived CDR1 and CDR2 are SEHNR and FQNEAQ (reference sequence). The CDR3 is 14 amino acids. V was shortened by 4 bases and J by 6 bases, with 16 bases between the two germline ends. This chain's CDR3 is CASSWTGTPREQYF. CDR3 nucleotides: TGTGCCAGCAGCTGGACCGGGACACCACGCGAGCAGTACTTC.

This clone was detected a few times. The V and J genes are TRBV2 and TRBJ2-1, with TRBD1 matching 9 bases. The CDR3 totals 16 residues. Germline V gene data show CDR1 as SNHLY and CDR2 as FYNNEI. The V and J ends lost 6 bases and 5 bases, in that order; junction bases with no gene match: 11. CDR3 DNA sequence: TGTGCCAGCAGAGAACTGGGACAGGGCAGCAACAATGAGCAGTTCTTC. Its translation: CASRELGQGSNNEQFF.

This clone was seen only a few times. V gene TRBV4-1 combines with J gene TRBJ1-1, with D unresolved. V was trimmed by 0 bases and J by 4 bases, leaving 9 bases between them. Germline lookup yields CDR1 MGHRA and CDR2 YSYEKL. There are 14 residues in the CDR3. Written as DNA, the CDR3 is TGCGCCAGCAGCCAAGAAGTGCAGATCACTGAAGCTTTCTTT. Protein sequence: CASSQEVQITEAFF.

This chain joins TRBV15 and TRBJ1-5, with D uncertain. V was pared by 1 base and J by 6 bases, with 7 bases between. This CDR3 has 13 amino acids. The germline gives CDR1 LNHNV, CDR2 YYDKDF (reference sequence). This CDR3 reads CATSRARVQPQHF. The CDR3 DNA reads TGTGCCACCAGCAGAGCCCGAGTTCAGCCCCAGCATTTT. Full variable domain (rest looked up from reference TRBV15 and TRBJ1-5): DAMVIQNPRYQVTQFGKPVTLSCSQTLNHNVMYWYQQKSSQAPKLLFHYYDKDFNNEADTPDNFQSRRPNTSFCFLDIRSPGLGDTAMYLCATSRARVQPQHFGDGTRLSIL.

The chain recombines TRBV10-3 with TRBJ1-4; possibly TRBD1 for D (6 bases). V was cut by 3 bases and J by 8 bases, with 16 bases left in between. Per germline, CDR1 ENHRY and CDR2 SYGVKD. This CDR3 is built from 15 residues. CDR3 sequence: CAISDSEGGNEKLFF. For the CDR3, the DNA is TGTGCCATCAGTGACTCGGAGGGGGGGAACGAAAAACTGTTTTTT.